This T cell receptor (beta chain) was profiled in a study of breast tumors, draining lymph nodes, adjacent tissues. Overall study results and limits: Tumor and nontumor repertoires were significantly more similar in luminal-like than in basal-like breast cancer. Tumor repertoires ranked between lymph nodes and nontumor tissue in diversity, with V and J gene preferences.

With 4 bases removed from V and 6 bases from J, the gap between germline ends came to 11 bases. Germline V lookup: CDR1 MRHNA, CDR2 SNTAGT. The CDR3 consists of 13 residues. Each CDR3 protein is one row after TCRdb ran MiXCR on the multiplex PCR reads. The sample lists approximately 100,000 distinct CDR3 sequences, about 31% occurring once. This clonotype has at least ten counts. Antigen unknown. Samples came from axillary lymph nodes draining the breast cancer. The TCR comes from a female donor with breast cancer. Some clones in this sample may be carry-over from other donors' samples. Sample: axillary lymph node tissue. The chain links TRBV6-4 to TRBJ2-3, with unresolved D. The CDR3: CASSVASWDTQYF. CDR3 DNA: TGTGCCAGCAGTGTCGCCTCTTGGGATACGCAGTATTTT.